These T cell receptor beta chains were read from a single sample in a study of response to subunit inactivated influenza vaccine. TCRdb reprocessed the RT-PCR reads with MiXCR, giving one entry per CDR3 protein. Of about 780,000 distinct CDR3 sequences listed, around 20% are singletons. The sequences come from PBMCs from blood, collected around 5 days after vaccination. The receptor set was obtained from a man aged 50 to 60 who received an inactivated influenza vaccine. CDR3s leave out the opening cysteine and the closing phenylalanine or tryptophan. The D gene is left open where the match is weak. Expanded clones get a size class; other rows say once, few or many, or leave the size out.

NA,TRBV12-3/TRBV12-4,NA,ASTTGPEAF
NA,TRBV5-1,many,ASSLGDNYNSPLH
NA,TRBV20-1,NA,SARQSFNQPQH
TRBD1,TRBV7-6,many,ASSLAPRQGANTIY
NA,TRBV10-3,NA,ANYLTSTQY
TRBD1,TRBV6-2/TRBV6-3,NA,ASSYVWGQGFDNEQF
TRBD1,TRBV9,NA,ASSVLGQGAGELF
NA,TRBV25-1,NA,ASSFVGAEAF
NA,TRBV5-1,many,ASSFEGYDGYT
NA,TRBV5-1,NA,ASSLGGLETGELF
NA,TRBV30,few,AWSPYGYT
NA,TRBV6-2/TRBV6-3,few,ASSYSMGGQPQH
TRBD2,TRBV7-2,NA,ASSRLGGTVINNEQF
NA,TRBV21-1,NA,APAGGTDTQY
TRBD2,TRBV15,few,ATSRKAGGFRRADTQY
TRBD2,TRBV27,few,ASSFVAGGQDTQY
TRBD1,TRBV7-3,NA,ASSLSGTAGYEQY
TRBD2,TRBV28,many,ASSPGLAGRETQY
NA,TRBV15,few,ASAGRLNTGELF
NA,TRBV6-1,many,ATRRSSNQPQH
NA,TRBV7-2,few,ASSYRGVSVQF
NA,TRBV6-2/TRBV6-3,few,ASSSFTSGSYNEQF
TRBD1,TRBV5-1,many,ASSLEGGANTGELF
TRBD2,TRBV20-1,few,SAKRTSGYNEQF
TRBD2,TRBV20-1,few,SATKREGLEQY
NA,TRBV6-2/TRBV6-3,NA,ASRPPGLASSYEQY
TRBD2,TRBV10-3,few,AISDWGLAGGYTDTQY
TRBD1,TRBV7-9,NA,ASSLEGTGDSPLH